This is a list of T cell receptor beta chains from one sample in a study of blood T cell repertoires in COVID-19. Method: immunoSEQ multiplex PCR; TCRdb's copy keeps in-frame clones and lacks some. The repertoire consists of approximately 60,000 clones, with 70% to 85% occurring once and the leading ten covering around a sixth. The material sequenced was peripheral blood. The source is a man aged 55 to 70 with acute or convalescent COVID-19. Both conserved end residues are part of each CDR3. D genes are given only for firm matches. Clone sizes are given selectively: once, few, many, or a class where the clone is expanded.

j_call v_call d_call clone_size cdr3_aa cdr3_nt
TRBJ1-4 TRBV5-1 NA NA CASSWTGGTGEKLFF TGCGCCAGCAGCTGGACGGGGGGAACGGGTGAAAAACTGTTTTTT
TRBJ1-1 TRBV6-5 NA once CASSRPGSNTEAFF TGTGCCAGCAGCCGACCGGGATCGAACACTGAAGCTTTCTTT
TRBJ2-6 TRBV5-6 NA NA CASSLARTAYSGANVLTF TGTGCCAGCAGCTTGGCCAGGACAGCCTACTCTGGGGCCAACGTCCTGACTTTC
TRBJ2-5 TRBV4-1 TRBD2 NA CASSPQAGGGFQETQYF TGCGCCAGCAGCCCCCAGGCGGGAGGGGGGTTTCAAGAGACCCAGTACTTC
TRBJ2-1 TRBV5-8 TRBD1 once CASSYRQGAYSNEQFF TGTGCCAGCAGCTACCGACAGGGGGCCTACTCTAATGAGCAGTTCTTC
TRBJ2-1 TRBV28 NA NA CASSPSGWEDEQFF TGTGCCAGCAGTCCGAGCGGGTGGGAGGATGAGCAGTTCTTC
TRBJ2-7 TRBV28 NA NA CAAGSPYEQYF TGTGCCGCAGGCAGCCCCTACGAGCAGTACTTC
TRBJ2-1 TRBV29-1 NA NA CSVDLWRDPVNEQFF TGCAGCGTTGATCTCTGGCGGGACCCAGTCAATGAGCAGTTCTTC
TRBJ1-1 TRBV30 NA few CAWSPNDRKAFF TGTGCCTGGAGTCCAAACGACAGGAAAGCTTTCTTT
TRBJ2-5 TRBV19 NA few CASSTEYQETQYF TGTGCCAGTAGTACCGAGTACCAAGAGACCCAGTACTTC
TRBJ1-4 TRBV28 TRBD1 NA CASSVDRDVNEKLFF TGTGCCAGCAGTGTCGACAGGGATGTTAATGAAAAACTGTTTTTT
TRBJ2-2 TRBV30 TRBD1 few CAWSVRWTGRNTGELFF TGTGCCTGGAGCGTCAGGTGGACAGGGCGCAACACCGGGGAGCTGTTTTTT
TRBJ2-3 TRBV10-1 TRBD2 NA CASSESSTSGDPGDTQYF TGCGCCAGCAGTGAGTCTTCGACTAGCGGGGACCCTGGAGATACGCAGTATTTT
TRBJ2-3 TRBV28 TRBD1 NA CASSPGQGSRKQYF TGTGCCAGCAGTCCTGGACAGGGGAGTAGGAAGCAGTATTTT
TRBJ2-5 TRBV27 NA once CASSLTWVAAQETQYF TGTGCCAGCAGTTTAACTTGGGTAGCGGCACAAGAGACCCAGTACTTC
TRBJ2-3 TRBV19 TRBD2 NA CASSIGAGVTDTQYF TGTGCCAGTAGTATAGGAGCGGGAGTGACAGATACGCAGTATTTT
TRBJ1-2 TRBV3-1/TRBV3-2 NA NA CASSQAVNYGYTF TGTGCCAGCAGCCAAGCAGTTAACTATGGCTACACCTTC
TRBJ1-1 TRBV7-2 NA NA CASSTQQGGGTEAFF TGTGCCAGCAGCACCCAACAGGGCGGAGGCACTGAAGCTTTCTTT
TRBJ2-7 TRBV7-9 NA NA CASSPGLPAYEQYF TGTGCCAGCAGCCCGGGACTCCCGGCCTACGAGCAGTACTTC
TRBJ2-3 TRBV11-2 NA NA CASSSTGQGTQYF TGTGCCAGCAGCTCCACAGGACAAGGTACGCAGTATTTT
TRBJ2-4 TRBV6-2/TRBV6-3 NA NA CASSYLGLVIQYF TGTGCCAGCAGTTACTTAGGACTTGTTATTCAGTACTTC
TRBJ2-5 TRBV24-1 TRBD1 NA CATSAQGAGPETQYF TGTGCCACCAGTGCCCAGGGGGCGGGGCCAGAGACCCAGTACTTC
TRBJ1-4 TRBV6-5 NA NA CASSYSRVTTNEKLFF TGTGCCAGCAGTTACTCGAGGGTGACAACTAATGAAAAACTGTTTTTT
TRBJ1-5 TRBV16 TRBD1 NA CASSRQGTQPQHF TGTGCCAGCAGCCGACAGGGTACTCAGCCCCAGCATTTT
TRBJ2-5 TRBV7-9 TRBD1 once CASSRDRGLQETQYF TGTGCCAGCAGCCGGGACAGGGGTCTTCAAGAGACCCAGTACTTC
TRBJ2-3 TRBV5-1 NA NA CASSARREGTDTQYF TGCGCCAGCAGCGCTAGGCGTGAAGGCACAGATACGCAGTATTTT
TRBJ1-5 TRBV30 TRBD1 NA CACHGQGSNQPQHF TGTGCCTGCCATGGACAGGGGAGCAATCAGCCCCAGCATTTT
TRBJ1-2 TRBV2 TRBD1 few CASRGTGGGYTF TGTGCCAGCAGGGGGACAGGGGGAGGCTACACCTTC
TRBJ1-4 TRBV2 TRBD1 NA CASRRQGTEKLFF TGTGCCAGCAGGAGACAGGGGACTGAAAAACTGTTTTTT
TRBJ2-7 TRBV7-2 TRBD2 NA CASSLAGTSGYEQYF TGTGCCAGCAGCTTAGCAGGGACTAGCGGTTACGAGCAGTACTTC
TRBJ2-7 TRBV6-5 TRBD2 NA CASSRGGGRRNEQYF TGTGCCAGCAGTCGCGGCGGCGGGAGACGGAACGAGCAGTACTTC
TRBJ2-1 TRBV7-9 TRBD1 NA CASSSVGGTGYNEQFF TGTGCCAGCAGCTCCGTAGGCGGGACAGGCTACAATGAGCAGTTCTTC
TRBJ2-7 TRBV6-2/TRBV6-3 TRBD2 NA CASSHHTLGLAGDEQYF TGTGCCAGCAGTCACCACACATTGGGACTAGCGGGAGACGAGCAGTACTTC
TRBJ2-5 TRBV18 NA NA CASSPPSRETGGETQYF TGTGCCAGCTCACCACCTTCGAGGGAAACCGGAGGAGAGACCCAGTACTTC
TRBJ1-1 TRBV28 NA few CASSRLDTNTEAFF TGTGCCAGCAGTCGTCTCGACACGAACACTGAAGCTTTCTTT
TRBJ2-1 TRBV28 NA NA CASSWSSFAGEQFF TGTGCCAGCAGTTGGAGTTCTTTCGCGGGCGAGCAGTTCTTC
TRBJ2-1 TRBV3-1/TRBV3-2 TRBD2 NA CATGTGTSGTNEQFF TGTGCCACCGGGACCGGGACTAGCGGGACCAATGAGCAGTTCTTC
TRBJ2-7 TRBV5-1 NA medium-sized CASSLVQGQEQYF TGCGCCAGCAGCTTGGTACAGGGTCAAGAGCAGTACTTC
TRBJ2-7 TRBV6-5 NA NA CASRLPGSYEQYF TGTGCCAGCAGGCTTCCAGGCTCCTACGAGCAGTACTTC
TRBJ2-3 TRBV19 TRBD2 NA CASSMSAGVRNTQYF TGTGCCAGTAGTATGTCAGCGGGAGTGAGAAATACGCAGTATTTT